Listed below are T cell receptor beta chains from one sample, sequenced in a study of cytomegalovirus exposure and HLA in healthy donors. Sequenced by immunoSEQ multiplex PCR; TCRdb stores in-frame clones only, minus some. This table holds about 150,000 clones, 80% found once. The sequencing sample was made of PBMCs. The receptors were sampled from a woman aged 40 to 50 in good health and CMV-seropositive. The CDR3 runs from the conserved cysteine through the conserved F or W. The order of the fields is clone size, D gene, J gene, V gene, CDR3 protein, CDR3 DNA. The D gene is left open where the match is weak. Size values are once, few and many counts, or a class for expanded clones, and some rows have none.

NA | TRBD2 | TRBJ2-3 | TRBV7-9 | CASSSERELITQYF | TGTGCCAGCAGCTCAGAGCGGGAGTTGATAACGCAGTATTTT
NA | TRBD1 | TRBJ1-1 | TRBV6-6 | CASSYGQGGNTEAFF | TGTGCCAGCAGTTACGGTCAGGGGGGGAACACTGAAGCTTTCTTT
once | NA | TRBJ1-1 | TRBV6-6 | CASSLSGATEAFF | TGTGCCAGCAGCCTTTCCGGAGCCACTGAAGCTTTCTTT
NA | NA | TRBJ1-1 | TRBV6-5 | CASRATASNAEAFF | TGTGCCAGCAGAGCGACAGCGAGTAACGCTGAAGCTTTCTTT
NA | TRBD1 | TRBJ2-2 | TRBV2 | CASRGTGLGELFF | TGTGCCAGCAGGGGGACAGGGCTCGGGGAGCTGTTTTTT
few | TRBD2 | TRBJ2-1 | TRBV28 | CASSLWGGDNEQFF | TGTGCCAGCAGTTTGTGGGGGGGGGACAATGAGCAGTTCTTC
NA | NA | TRBJ2-1 | TRBV5-1 | CASSSNRAGSDEQFF | TGCGCCAGCAGCTCCAACAGGGCGGGTTCGGATGAGCAGTTCTTC
NA | TRBD1 | TRBJ2-7 | TRBV18 | CASSPYEGQSEQYF | TGTGCCAGCTCACCGTACGAGGGACAGTCTGAGCAGTACTTC
NA | NA | TRBJ2-7 | TRBV7-2 | CASSRSSYEQYF | TGTGCCAGCAGCCGGAGCTCCTACGAGCAGTACTTC
NA | NA | TRBJ1-4 | TRBV25-1 | CASSEYGDGRTNEKLFF | TGTGCCAGCAGTGAATATGGGGACGGGAGAACTAATGAAAAACTGTTTTTT
NA | TRBD2 | TRBJ2-1 | TRBV5-1 | CASSLVVAGGQGEQFF | TGCGCCAGCAGCTTGGTGGTAGCGGGCGGCCAGGGCGAGCAGTTCTTC
NA | NA | TRBJ2-7 | TRBV29-1 | CSVLGTRPYEQYF | TGCAGCGTTCTCGGTACCAGGCCCTACGAGCAGTACTTC
NA | NA | TRBJ1-1 | TRBV30 | CAWSFSTEAFF | TGTGCCTGGAGTTTTAGTACTGAAGCTTTCTTT
NA | TRBD2 | TRBJ2-1 | TRBV7-8 | CASSSWTSGSLGNEQFF | TGTGCCAGCAGCTCCTGGACTAGCGGGAGTTTAGGCAATGAGCAGTTCTTC
NA | TRBD2 | TRBJ2-1 | TRBV9 | CASSTRLAGGYYNEQFF | TGTGCCAGCAGCACACGACTAGCGGGAGGGTACTACAATGAGCAGTTCTTC
NA | TRBD1 | TRBJ2-7 | TRBV9 | CASSGQGAYEQYF | TGTGCCAGCAGCGGACAGGGAGCCTACGAGCAGTACTTC